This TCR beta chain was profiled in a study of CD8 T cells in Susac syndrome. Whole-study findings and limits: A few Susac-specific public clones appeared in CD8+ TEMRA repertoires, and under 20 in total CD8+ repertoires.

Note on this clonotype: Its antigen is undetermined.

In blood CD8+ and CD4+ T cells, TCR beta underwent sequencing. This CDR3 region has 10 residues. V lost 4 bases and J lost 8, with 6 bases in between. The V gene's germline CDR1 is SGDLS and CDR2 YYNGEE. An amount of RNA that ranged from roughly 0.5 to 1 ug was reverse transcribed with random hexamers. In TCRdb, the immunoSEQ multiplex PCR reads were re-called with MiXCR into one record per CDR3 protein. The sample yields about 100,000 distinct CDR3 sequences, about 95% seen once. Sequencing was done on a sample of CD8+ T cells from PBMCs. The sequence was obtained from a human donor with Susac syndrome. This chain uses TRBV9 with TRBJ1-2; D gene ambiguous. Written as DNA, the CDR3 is TGTGCCAGCAGCCCCGGGGGCTACACCTTC. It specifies CASSPGGYTF.